Presented here are 19 T cell receptor beta chains from one specimen sequenced in a study of read filtering for tumor transcriptome and immune sequencing. Molecular barcoded adaptors covering alpha/delta and beta/gamma chains were used on approximately 400 ng RNA. TCRdb redid the calling of the reads with MiXCR, one entry per CDR3 protein. The repertoire has 50,000 to 65,000 distinct CDR3 sequences, roughly 19% of them found once; the top ten carry 11%. Sample: a population of CD138-negative cells sorted from bone marrow. These receptors came from a donor at least 40 years old with multiple myeloma.

In this sample, this clonotype turned up many times. The chain links TRBV28 to TRBJ2-5; D remains unclear. The CDR3 extends over 12 amino acids. Germline CDR1 is MDHEN and CDR2 is SYDVKM. Trimming stripped 5 bases from V and 5 bases from J, with 9 bases between. The CDR3 nucleotides read TGTGCCAGCAGTGCCGCTTCGGAGACCCAGTACTTC. Protein: CASSAASETQYF.

This clonotype was recorded at least ten times. The rearrangement uses TRBV12-3 or TRBV12-4 and TRBJ1-6; TRBD1 is a possible D gene (5 bases). The CDR3 totals 16 residues. Trimming took off 1 base at V and 5 bases at J, with 12 bases between the two ends. The CDR3, as DNA: TGTGCCAGCAGTTTAGGGGGCGGCGGAAATAATTCACCCCTCCACTTT. Translating it yields CASSLGGGGNNSPLHF.

The sample holds many counts of this clonotype. The genes are TRBV28 and TRBJ2-3; 8 bases match TRBD2. The CDR3 is 15 amino acids. Losses at the gene ends were 4 bases for V and 0 bases for J; bases not matched to a gene: 3. The germline V gene has CDR1 MDHEN and CDR2 SYDVKM. CDR3 sequence (DNA): TGTGCCAGCAGTTCAGCGGGGGCGAGCACAGATACGCAGTATTTT. It is translated as CASSSAGASTDTQYF.

The chain has TRBV28 and TRBJ2-3; 11 nucleotides align to TRBD2. Germline values: CDR1 MDHEN, CDR2 SYDVKM. The CDR3 runs to 19 residues. J was trimmed by 6 bases and V by 7 bases; bases with no gene match: 21. The CDR3 DNA sequence: TGTGCCAGCATCACTCTGAATATGGGACTAGCGGAACTGTCGGATACGCAGTATTTT. Translating gives CASITLNMGLAELSDTQYF.

Of note for this clonotype: This sequence may be a read error, since a much larger clone differs from it by one base. The V gene is TRBV19, the J gene TRBJ1-5; 7 bases line up with TRBD1. Germline V lookup: CDR1 LNHDA, CDR2 SQIVND (reference sequence). The CDR3 extends over 14 amino acids. The CDR3 here is CASKLRDSNQPQRF. The CDR3 bases are TGTGCCAGCAAGCTCCGGGACAGTAATCAGCCCCAGCGTTTT.

This clonotype was detected only once. An end of the junction differs from the germline gene, which may be a read error. The gene calls are TRBV7-8 and TRBJ1-2, with 9 nucleotides matching TRBD1. This CDR3 region has 14 residues. The germline gives CDR1 SGHVS, CDR2 FQNEAQ. CDR3 coding DNA: TGTGCCAGCAGCCCAGACAGGGGGGACTATGGCTACAACTTC. This sequence encodes CASSPDRGDYGYNF.

Ten or more counts support this clonotype. This chain links TRBV29-1 with TRBJ2-2; 10 bases fit TRBD2. The germline V gene has CDR1 SQVTM and CDR2 ANQGSEA. V lost 6 bases to trimming and J lost 1 base; unmatched junction nucleotides: 11. This CDR3 is built from 17 residues. CDR3 loop: CSVPQMGLARNTGELFF. CDR3 nucleotides: TGCAGCGTCCCCCAAATGGGACTAGCGAGGAACACCGGGGAGCTGTTTTTT.

V gene TRBV30 combines with J gene TRBJ1-2; D is unclear. Between the trimmed V and J ends, which lost 3 bases and 8 bases, there was a span of 13 bases. Germline CDR1 reads GTSNPN; CDR2 reads SVGIG (reference sequence). The CDR3 is 12 amino acids. Written as DNA, the CDR3 is TGTGCCTGGAGGTTATCTCCCGGAGGCTACACCTTC. This gives the protein CAWRLSPGGYTF.

This clonotype has at least ten counts. The rearrangement links TRBV6-1 to TRBJ1-2; D unresolved. This CDR3 region has 14 residues. V was pared by 6 bases and J by 6 bases, with 17 bases between. Germline values: CDR1 MNHNS, CDR2 SASEGT. As DNA, the CDR3 is TGTGCCAGCAGCGGGCCAGGAGTATTGGATGGCTACACCTTC. Translated, it gives CASSGPGVLDGYTF.

This clonotype was seen at least ten times. The V and J genes are TRBV5-1 and TRBJ1-1; D gene ambiguous. The V gene's germline CDR1 is SGHRS and CDR2 YFSETQ. The CDR3 covers 17 residues. The V and J ends lost 0 bases and 0 bases respectively, with 15 bases between them. This CDR3 reads CASSLGGRRNMNTEAFF. The CDR3 DNA is TGCGCCAGCAGCTTGGGCGGCAGGAGAAATATGAACACTGAAGCTTTCTTT.

In regard to this clonotype: Lacking the conserved final phenylalanine or tryptophan, this CDR3 likely reflects a read error. The chain has TRBV6-1 and TRBJ2-7, with D maybe TRBD2 (6 bases). From germline, CDR1 is MNHNS and CDR2 SASEGT. The CDR3 runs to 13 residues. With 4 bases removed from V and 4 bases from J, the gap between germline ends came to 11 bases. The chain's CDR3 is CASSAAGSYEQYL. CDR3 sequence (DNA): TGTGCCAGCAGTGCCGCCGGGAGTTACGAGCAGTACCTC.

Only a few counts were recorded for this clonotype. The rearrangement joins TRBV3-1 to TRBJ1-1, with D possibly being TRBD1 (6 bases). The CDR3 totals 15 residues. The germline V gene has CDR1 LGHDT and CDR2 YNNKEL (reference sequence). V dropped 2 bases and J dropped 4 bases, with 14 bases sitting between them. The CDR3 spells CASSQPLGRGTEAFF. The CDR3 DNA follows: TGTGCCAGCAGCCAACCCCTGGGCAGGGGCACTGAAGCTTTCTTT.

The chain employs TRBV6-5 and TRBJ2-3; D call uncertain. CDR1 and CDR2 (germline): MNHEY, SVGAGI. V shed 3 bases and J shed 4 bases, with 11 bases lying between them. The CDR3 runs to 14 residues. The chain's CDR3 is CASSYGPRSDTQYF. In DNA form, the CDR3 reads TGTGCCAGCAGTTATGGTCCCAGGTCAGATACGCAGTATTTT.

Ten or more counts support this clonotype. The J gene is TRBJ1-1, the V gene TRBV7-2; 7 nucleotides agree with TRBD1. Germline CDR1 SGHTA, CDR2 FQGNSA. The CDR3 length is 14 residues. V shed 5 bases, J shed 1 base, and the junction held 4 bases outside the gene matches. The CDR3 is CASSPAGGNTEAFF. The CDR3 DNA is TGTGCCAGCAGCCCGGCAGGGGGGAACACTGAAGCTTTCTTT.

This clonotype is a singleton in its sample. The CDR3 does not close with the conserved phenylalanine or tryptophan, likely indicating a read error. V usage is TRBV7-3 and J usage is TRBJ2-2, with D unclear. From germline, CDR1 is SGHTA and CDR2 FQGTGA. V gave up 7 bases and J gave up 2 bases, with 5 bases separating them. This CDR3 comprises 12 residues. CDR3 residues: CASTTNTGELFY. Written as DNA, the CDR3 is TGTGCCAGCACCACAAACACCGGGGAGCTGTTTTAT.

The table lists this clonotype with many counts. CDR3 nucleotides: TGTGCCAGCAGTGGGTTGGGACTAGTAGACACCGGGGAGCTGTTTTTT. As protein: CASSGLGLVDTGELFF. The J gene is TRBJ2-2, the V gene TRBV25-1; 8 bases fit TRBD2. J was trimmed by 3 bases and V by 4 bases; bases with no gene match: 7. The CDR3 sequence is 16 residues long. Germline V gene data show CDR1 as MGHDK and CDR2 as SYGVNS.

This sequence joins TRBV3-1 and TRBJ1-5; the D gene is possibly TRBD1 (5 bases). Trimming removed 4 bases from V and 2 bases from J, with 18 bases in between. Germline V CDR1 and CDR2: LGHDT, YNNKEL (reference sequence). The CDR3 loop spans 17 amino acids. CDR3 coding DNA: TGTGCCAGCAGCCGAGATCCCCAGGGACCAGGCAATCAGCCCCAGCATTTT. Its translation is CASSRDPQGPGNQPQHF.

This clonotype showed up many times. This chain joins TRBV5-1 and TRBJ2-1; TRBD2 aligns across 11 bases. The CDR3 is made up of 16 amino acids. The V gene end was trimmed by 4 bases and the J gene end by 5 bases; junction bases not matched to a gene: 8. Germline V lookup: CDR1 SGHRS, CDR2 YFSETQ. As DNA, the CDR3 is TGCGCCAGCAGCCCGCTAGGGACTAGCGGTCACAATGAGCAGTTCTTC. Amino acid sequence: CASSPLGTSGHNEQFF.

The sample holds many counts of this clonotype. The rearrangement uses TRBV18 and TRBJ2-7; D is possibly TRBD1 (6 bases). The CDR3 is made up of 15 amino acids. Deletions cut 3 bases from V and 0 bases from J, with 12 bases between. CDR1 is KGHSH, CDR2 LQKENI, per germline. The CDR3 region has the DNA TGTGCCAGCTCACCGGGGGCGGGCAGCTCCTACGAGCAGTACTTC. It specifies CASSPGAGSSYEQYF.